This T cell receptor beta chain was recovered during a study of T cells in Graves' hyperthyroidism and ophthalmopathy. Study findings and constraints: Blood shared most expanded thyroid clonotypes above 0.001. Ophthalmopathy, as predicted by the model, came a median about seven months after the prediction.

Over 9 ml of fresh peripheral blood supplied the PBMCs. Amplification of TCR beta CDR3 regions used RNA as the template. HTBI primers were used for first-round RT-PCR of the TCR CDR3. TCRdb reprocessed the multiplex PCR reads with MiXCR, giving one entry per CDR3 protein. The sample consists of just under 750,000 distinct CDR3 sequences, roughly a third of them appearing once. Only a few counts were recorded for this clonotype. The antigen is unknown. The sample taken for sequencing was blood. The receptor comes from a woman in her forties with Graves' hyperthyroidism.

CDR3 in amino acids: CASSFAGTALNYGYTF. The CDR3 DNA sequence: TGTGCCAGCAGCTTCGCCGGGACAGCGTTGAACTATGGCTACACCTTC. This sequence joins TRBV3-1 and TRBJ1-2; 7 nucleotides line up with TRBD1. This CDR3 is 16 amino acids long. Germline lookup yields CDR1 LGHDT and CDR2 YNNKEL (reference sequence). The V gene end was trimmed by 5 bases and the J gene end by 2 bases; junction bases not matched to a gene: 11.